This TCR beta chain was sequenced during a study of blood T cells in healthy people across ages. Whenever a sample was processed, at least 6.5 million PBMCs were isolated. The CDR3 consists of 15 residues. V was clipped by 6 bases and J by 8 bases; unmatched bases: 12. Germline values: CDR1 MNHEY, CDR2 SMNVEV (reference sequence). The second PCR ran roughly 6 to 11 cycles with a sample-barcoded 5' primer and J-beta primers. TCRdb processed the 5' RACE reads anew with MiXCR; each CDR3 protein has one entry. The sample has some 1.4 million distinct CDR3 sequences; 42% are singletons. The V gene is TRBV27, the J gene TRBJ2-1; 8 positions agree with TRBD2. Input material: blood. The TCR was taken from a woman between 18 and 30 years old in good health. CDR3 coding DNA: TGTGCCAGCAGGAACCCGGGACTAGGGAGGGATGAGCAGTTCTTC. Translated: CASRNPGLGRDEQFF.